The rows below give T cell receptor beta chains drawn from one sample of a study of blood T cell repertoires in COVID-19. Measured with immunoSEQ multiplex PCR; TCRdb has only the in-frame clones, and not every one. The table includes roughly 50,000 clones, approximately 85% detected once. Specimen: peripheral blood. These receptors came from an elderly woman with COVID-19, enrolled during active disease. Both conserved end residues are part of each CDR3. Each record gives: J gene, V gene, CDR3 protein.

J: TRBJ1-2
V: TRBV5-1
CDR3: CASSLGPGFDGYTF

J: TRBJ2-3
V: TRBV24-1
CDR3: CATSDSGGQGGATQYF

J: TRBJ2-7
V: TRBV15
CDR3: CATSRDRSGVGEQYF

J: TRBJ1-2
V: TRBV4-3
CDR3: CASSQAYSGPYGYTF

J: TRBJ1-6
V: TRBV13
CDR3: CASSLGQAGSGSPLHF

J: TRBJ2-1
V: TRBV4-3
CDR3: CASSQEGGPWGEQFF

J: TRBJ1-1
V: TRBV6-5
CDR3: CASTPPGLPGEAFF

J: TRBJ1-2
V: TRBV6-2/TRBV6-3
CDR3: CASSYSGQGLGYGYIF

J: TRBJ1-3
V: TRBV10-3
CDR3: CAITGTDSGNTIYF

J: TRBJ1-4
V: TRBV10-3
CDR3: CAIRGTALNEKLFF

J: TRBJ2-3
V: TRBV7-3
CDR3: CASSLGTADTDTQYF

J: TRBJ2-5
V: TRBV11-2
CDR3: CASSGYSSGGGGTQYF

J: TRBJ2-3
V: TRBV18
CDR3: CASSPGHSTDTQYF

J: TRBJ1-6
V: TRBV7-9
CDR3: CASNSPGGRTYNSPLHF

J: TRBJ2-7
V: TRBV12-3/TRBV12-4
CDR3: CASSPGHQYEQYF

J: TRBJ2-7
V: TRBV11-2
CDR3: CASSYGGLKNYEQYF

J: TRBJ2-7
V: TRBV27
CDR3: CASGSRTTQREQYF

J: TRBJ2-1
V: TRBV5-1
CDR3: CASSRGGGGSYNEQFF

J: TRBJ2-7
V: TRBV7-9
CDR3: CASSYLLTYEQYF

J: TRBJ1-2
V: TRBV9
CDR3: CASSARQGGYTF

J: TRBJ1-5
V: TRBV10-3
CDR3: CAISSQDLSNQPQHF

J: TRBJ2-7
V: TRBV27
CDR3: CASSFEPGTAYEQYF

J: TRBJ1-1
V: TRBV12-5
CDR3: CASGSLTRGGTEAFF

J: TRBJ1-2
V: TRBV28
CDR3: CASSLRQGLYGYTF

J: TRBJ2-1
V: TRBV27
CDR3: CASSPLRYVNEQFF